This T cell receptor (beta chain) emerged from a study of T cell responses to AZD1222 COVID-19 vaccine. Study results and limitations: Only a handful of AZD1222 recipients, roughly six in all, had baseline seropositivity. Clonal diversity was possibly underestimated, and white British individuals and females predominated among donors.

Details on this clone: The target antigen is unknown.

Germline V gene sequence: CDR1 WSHSY, CDR2 SAAADI. V was trimmed by 0 bases and J by 9 bases, leaving 11 bases between them. CDR3 length: 13 amino acids. Measured with immunoSEQ multiplex PCR; TCRdb has only the in-frame clones, and not every one. The sample comprises 150,000 to 200,000 clones, approximately 94% of which are singletons, and around 1.5% rests with the top ten. This receptor was taken from an adult who received the AZD1222 COVID-19 vaccine. This chain links TRBV10-2 with TRBJ1-1; unclear D gene. Specimen: peripheral blood, collected 28 days after the second AZD1222 dose. The CDR3 is CASSESGGRKAFF. The CDR3 DNA is TGCGCCAGCAGTGAGTCCGGAGGAAGAAAAGCTTTCTTT.